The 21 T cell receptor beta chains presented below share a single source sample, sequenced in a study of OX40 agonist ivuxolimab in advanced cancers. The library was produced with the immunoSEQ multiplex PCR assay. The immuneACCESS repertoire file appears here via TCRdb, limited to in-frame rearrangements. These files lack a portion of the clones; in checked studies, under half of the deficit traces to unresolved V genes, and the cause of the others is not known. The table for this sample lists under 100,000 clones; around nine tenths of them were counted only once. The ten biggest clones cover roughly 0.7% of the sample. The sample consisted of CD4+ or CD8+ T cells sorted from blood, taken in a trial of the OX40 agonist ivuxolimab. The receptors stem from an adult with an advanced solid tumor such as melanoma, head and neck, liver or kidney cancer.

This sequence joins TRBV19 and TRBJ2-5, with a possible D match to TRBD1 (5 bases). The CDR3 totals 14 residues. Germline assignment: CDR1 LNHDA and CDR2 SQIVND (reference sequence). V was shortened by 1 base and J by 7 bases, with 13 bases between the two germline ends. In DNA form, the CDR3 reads TGTGCCAGTAGTATAGGGGGCCAGGTCGTGACCCAGTACTTC. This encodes CASSIGGQVVTQYF.

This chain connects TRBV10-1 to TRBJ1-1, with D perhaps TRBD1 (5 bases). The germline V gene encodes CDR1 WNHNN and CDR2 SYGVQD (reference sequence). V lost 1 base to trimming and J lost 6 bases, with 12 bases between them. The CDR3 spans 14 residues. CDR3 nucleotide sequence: TGCGCCAGCAGTGAGTACGGGTCAGGGTCTGAAGCTTTCTTT. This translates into CASSEYGSGSEAFF.

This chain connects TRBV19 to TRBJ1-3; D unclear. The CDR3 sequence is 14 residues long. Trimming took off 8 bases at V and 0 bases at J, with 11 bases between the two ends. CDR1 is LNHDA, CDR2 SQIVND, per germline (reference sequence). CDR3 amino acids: CASLDGSSGNTIYF. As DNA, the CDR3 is TGTGCCAGTCTTGACGGGAGCTCTGGAAACACCATATATTTT.

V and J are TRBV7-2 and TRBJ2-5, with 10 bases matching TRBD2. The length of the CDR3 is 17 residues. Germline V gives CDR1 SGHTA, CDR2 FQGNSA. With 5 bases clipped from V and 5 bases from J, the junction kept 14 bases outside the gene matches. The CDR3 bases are TGTGCCAGCAGCCGAATAAGCGGGGGGGCCAGTATTGAGACCCAGTACTTC. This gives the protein CASSRISGGASIETQYF.

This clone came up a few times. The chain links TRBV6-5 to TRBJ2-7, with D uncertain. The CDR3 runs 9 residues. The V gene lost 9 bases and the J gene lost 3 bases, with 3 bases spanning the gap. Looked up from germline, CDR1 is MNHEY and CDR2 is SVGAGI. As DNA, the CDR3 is TGTGCCAGTGGCTACGAGCAGTACTTC. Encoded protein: CASGYEQYF.

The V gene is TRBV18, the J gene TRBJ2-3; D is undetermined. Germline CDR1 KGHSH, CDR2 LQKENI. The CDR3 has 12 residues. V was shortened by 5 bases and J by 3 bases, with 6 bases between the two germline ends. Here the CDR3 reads CASSTDTDTQYF. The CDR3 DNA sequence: TGTGCCAGCTCAACAGATACAGATACGCAGTATTTT.

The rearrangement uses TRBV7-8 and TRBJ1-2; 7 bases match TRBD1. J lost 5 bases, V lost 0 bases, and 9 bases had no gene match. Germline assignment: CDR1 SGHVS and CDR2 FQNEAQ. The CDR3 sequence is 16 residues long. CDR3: CASSLAATGAGYGYTF. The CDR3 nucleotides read TGTGCCAGCAGCTTAGCCGCCACAGGGGCGGGGTATGGCTACACCTTC.

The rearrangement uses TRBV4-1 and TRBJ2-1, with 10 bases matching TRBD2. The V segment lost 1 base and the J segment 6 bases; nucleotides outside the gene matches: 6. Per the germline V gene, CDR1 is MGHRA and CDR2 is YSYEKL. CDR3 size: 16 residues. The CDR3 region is CASSQGITSGTNEQFF. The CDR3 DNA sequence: TGCGCCAGCAGCCAAGGAATAACTAGCGGGACCAATGAGCAGTTCTTC.

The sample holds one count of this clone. In DNA form, the CDR3 reads TGTGCCAGCAGTGGGGGGGCCCGAGGTGACATTCAGTACTTC. This sequence encodes CASSGGARGDIQYF. The chain recombines TRBV6-5 with TRBJ2-4, with D tentatively TRBD2 (7 bases). This CDR3 is 14 amino acids long. The V gene's germline CDR1 is MNHEY and CDR2 SVGAGI. Trimming stripped 5 bases from V and 8 bases from J, with 16 bases between.

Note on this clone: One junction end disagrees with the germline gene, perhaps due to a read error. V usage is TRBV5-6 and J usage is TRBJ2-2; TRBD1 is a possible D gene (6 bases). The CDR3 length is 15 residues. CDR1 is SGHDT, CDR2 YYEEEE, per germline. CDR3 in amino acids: CASRFLGTQDGALFF. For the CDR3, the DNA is TGTGCCAGCAGGTTCCTCGGGACACAGGACGGGGCGCTGTTTTTT.

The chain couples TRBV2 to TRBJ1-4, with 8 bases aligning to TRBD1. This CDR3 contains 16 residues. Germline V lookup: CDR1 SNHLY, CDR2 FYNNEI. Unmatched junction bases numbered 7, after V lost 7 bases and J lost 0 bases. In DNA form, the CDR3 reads TGTGCCAGCAAACGACAGGGGCTCACAACTAATGAAAAACTGTTTTTT. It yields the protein CASKRQGLTTNEKLFF.

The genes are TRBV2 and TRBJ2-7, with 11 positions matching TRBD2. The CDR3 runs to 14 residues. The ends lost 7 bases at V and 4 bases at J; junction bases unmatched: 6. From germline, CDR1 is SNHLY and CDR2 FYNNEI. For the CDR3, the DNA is TGTGCCAGCACGGTATTAGCGGGAGGGTACGAGCAGTACTTC. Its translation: CASTVLAGGYEQYF.

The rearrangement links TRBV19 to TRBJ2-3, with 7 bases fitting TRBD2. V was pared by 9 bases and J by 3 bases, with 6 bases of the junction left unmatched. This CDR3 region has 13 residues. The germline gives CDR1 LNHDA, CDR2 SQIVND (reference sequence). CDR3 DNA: TGTGCCAGCGGACTAGTTGGGACAGATACGCAGTATTTT. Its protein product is CASGLVGTDTQYF.

In DNA, the CDR3 is TGCGCCAGCAGCCGTGGACGGTATAATGAAAAACTGTTTTTT. The encoded protein is CASSRGRYNEKLFF. The J gene is TRBJ1-4, the V gene TRBV4-1; D is ambiguous. The germline gives CDR1 MGHRA, CDR2 YSYEKL. This CDR3 has 14 amino acids. Trimming pared 4 bases from V and 4 bases from J, leaving 10 bases between.

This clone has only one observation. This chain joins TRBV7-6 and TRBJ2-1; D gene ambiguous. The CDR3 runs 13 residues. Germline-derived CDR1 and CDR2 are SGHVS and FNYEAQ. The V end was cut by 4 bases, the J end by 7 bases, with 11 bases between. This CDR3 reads CASSSGLGNEQFF. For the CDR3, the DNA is TGTGCCAGCAGCTCGGGTCTGGGGAATGAGCAGTTCTTC.

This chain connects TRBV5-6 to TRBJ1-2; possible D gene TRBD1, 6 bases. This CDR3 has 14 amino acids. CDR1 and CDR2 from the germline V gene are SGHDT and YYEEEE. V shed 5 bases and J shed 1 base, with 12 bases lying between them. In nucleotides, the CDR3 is TGTGCCAGCAGGGACCGACAGGTTAACTATGGCTACACCTTC. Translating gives CASRDRQVNYGYTF.

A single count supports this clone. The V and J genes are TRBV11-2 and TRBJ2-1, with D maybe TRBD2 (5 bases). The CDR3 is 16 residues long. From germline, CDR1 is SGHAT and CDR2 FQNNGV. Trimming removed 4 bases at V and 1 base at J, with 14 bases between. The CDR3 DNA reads TGTGCCAGCAGCTCAAGCCTAGCTGCGTCCTACAATGAGCAGTTCTTC. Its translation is CASSSSLAASYNEQFF.

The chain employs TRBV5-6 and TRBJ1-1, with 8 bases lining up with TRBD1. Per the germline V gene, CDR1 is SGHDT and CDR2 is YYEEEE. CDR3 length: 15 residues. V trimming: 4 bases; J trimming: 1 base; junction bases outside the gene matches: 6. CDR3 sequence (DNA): TGTGCCAGCAGCCGAGACAGGGGTCGGAACACTGAAGCTTTCTTT. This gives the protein CASSRDRGRNTEAFF.

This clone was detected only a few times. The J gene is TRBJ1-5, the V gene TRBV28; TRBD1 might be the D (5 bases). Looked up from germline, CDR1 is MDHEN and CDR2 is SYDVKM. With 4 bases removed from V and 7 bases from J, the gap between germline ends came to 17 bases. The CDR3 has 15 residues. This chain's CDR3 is CASSSSGQGMQPQHF. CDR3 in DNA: TGTGCCAGCAGTTCCTCAGGGCAGGGAATGCAGCCCCAGCATTTT. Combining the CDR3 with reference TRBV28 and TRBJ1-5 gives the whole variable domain DVKVTQSSRYLVKRTGEKVFLECVQDMDHENMFWYRQDPGLGLRLIYFSYDVKMKEKGDIPEGYSVSREKKERFSLILESASTNQTSMYLCASSSSGQGMQPQHFGDGTRLSIL.

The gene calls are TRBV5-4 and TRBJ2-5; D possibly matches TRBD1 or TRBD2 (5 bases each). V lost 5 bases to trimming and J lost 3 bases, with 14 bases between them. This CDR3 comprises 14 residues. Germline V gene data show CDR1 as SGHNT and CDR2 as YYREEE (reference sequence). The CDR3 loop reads CASSSAGTEETQYF. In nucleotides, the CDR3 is TGTGCCAGCAGTTCTGCCGGGACGGAAGAGACCCAGTACTTC.

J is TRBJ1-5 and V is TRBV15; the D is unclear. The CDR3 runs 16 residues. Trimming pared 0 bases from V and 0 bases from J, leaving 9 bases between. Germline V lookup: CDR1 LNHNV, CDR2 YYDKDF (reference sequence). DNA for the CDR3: TGTGCCACCAGCAGAGAACCCTCGATTAGCAATCAGCCCCAGCATTTT. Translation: CATSREPSISNQPQHF.